This record looks at one TCR beta chain sequence and its context. The antigen is unknown. Clones were sequenced by immunoSEQ multiplex PCR, and TCRdb holds only the in-frame ones, with some missing. The sample has about 16,000 clones, just under 85% seen once; the top ten hold roughly 72%. Germline V gives CDR1 LGHNA, CDR2 YSLEER. V was pared by 0 bases and J by 0 bases, with 8 bases of the junction left unmatched. The CDR3 covers 18 residues. The data belong to a study of OX40 agonist ivuxolimab in advanced cancers. Turning to the study itself: Participants could have had prior anti-PD-1, anti-PD-L1 or anti-CTLA-4 therapy, and around 40% had some. Study-level points and caveats: At 0.1 to 3.0 mg/kg, clonal expansion of CD4+ and CD8+ blood T cells had occurred by week 6. Relative to CD4+, CD8+ T cells held more expanded clones on average. Partial responders at 0.1-3.0 mg/kg had among the lowest clonal expansion.

The input for sequencing was CD4+ or CD8+ T cells sorted from blood, taken in a trial of the OX40 agonist ivuxolimab. V and J are TRBV4-3 and TRBJ2-7, with 10 bases that match TRBD2. This clonotype originated in an adult with an advanced solid tumor such as melanoma, head and neck, liver or kidney cancer. The chain's CDR3 is CASSQDRSGTSVSYEQYF. The CDR3 nucleotides are TGCGCCAGCAGCCAAGATAGATCCGGGACTAGCGTCTCCTACGAGCAGTACTTC.